These 18 T cell receptor beta chains share one sample of origin, sequenced in a study of T cell responses to AZD1222 COVID-19 vaccine. Measured with immunoSEQ multiplex PCR; TCRdb has only the in-frame clones, and not every one. Altogether about 73,000 clones are present, 70% to 90% being singletons, with the ten largest covering 20%. The sequencing used peripheral blood, collected on day 0 of AZD1222 vaccination. The receptor source for this set is an adult in good health.

The chain uses TRBV28 and TRBJ1-4, with D unclear. Germline V gene lookup returns CDR1 MDHEN and CDR2 SYDVKM. V was trimmed by 11 bases and J by 8 bases, leaving 27 bases between them. This CDR3 region has 16 residues. The CDR3: CAYWGGLGASEEKLFF. CDR3 coding DNA: TGTGCCTATTGGGGTGGCCTGGGCGCCTCGGAGGAAAAACTGTTTTTT.

This clone was counted at least ten times. This sequence joins TRBV6-2 or TRBV6-3 and TRBJ1-1; D remains ambiguous. In germline, CDR1 is MNHEY, CDR2 SVGEGT. The CDR3 is made up of 12 amino acids. Trimming pared 1 base from V and 11 bases from J, leaving 11 bases between. The CDR3 sequence is CASSYYPSEAFF. Here the CDR3 DNA reads TGTGCCAGCAGTTACTACCCGTCAGAGGCTTTCTTT.

The rearrangement joins TRBV29-1 to TRBJ2-7; D possibly corresponds to TRBD1 (6 bases). The V gene's germline CDR1 is SQVTM and CDR2 ANQGSEA. Deletions cut 2 bases from V and 6 bases from J, with 14 bases between. The CDR3 is 13 amino acids. The CDR3 sequence: CSVEQTGFSEQYF. In DNA form, the CDR3 reads TGCAGCGTTGAACAAACAGGGTTTTCCGAGCAGTACTTC.

This chain connects TRBV2 to TRBJ2-3, with D tentatively TRBD1 or TRBD2 (5 bases each). V lost 10 bases and J 4 bases, leaving 12 bases between the germline ends. Germline V CDR1 and CDR2: SNHLY, FYNNEI. The CDR3 length is 12 residues. In DNA, the CDR3 is TGTGCCAATTCACTAGGGGCAGATACGCAGTATTTT. This encodes CANSLGADTQYF.

The chain links TRBV2 to TRBJ2-7; D unresolved. V shed 6 bases and J shed 3 bases, with 18 bases lying between them. The CDR3 is 15 residues long. Germline V gene sequence: CDR1 SNHLY, CDR2 FYNNEI. The CDR3 loop is CASRPRSSPLYEQYF. The CDR3 region has the DNA TGTGCCAGCAGGCCCCGTTCCTCCCCCCTCTACGAGCAGTACTTC.

The chain joins TRBV19 to TRBJ1-3; unclear D gene. The germline V gene encodes CDR1 LNHDA and CDR2 SQIVND (reference sequence). The germline V and J ends were trimmed by 4 bases and 4 bases, with 5 bases remaining between them. CDR3 size: 12 residues. DNA for the CDR3: TGTGCCAGTAGTACTGCCGGAAACACCATATATTTT. Protein product: CASSTAGNTIYF.

The J gene is TRBJ2-7, the V gene TRBV2; the match to TRBD2 covers 14 bases. The CDR3 is made up of 16 amino acids. The germline gives CDR1 SNHLY, CDR2 FYNNEI. Trimming cost V 8 bases and J 1 base; bases outside gene matches: 7. CDR3 sequence: CASGAGTSGSSYEQYF. DNA for the CDR3: TGTGCCAGCGGGGCAGGGACTAGCGGGAGTTCCTACGAGCAGTACTTC.

The CDR3 loop reads CAISEHGYEQYF. CDR3 sequence (DNA): TGTGCCATCAGTGAGCATGGCTACGAGCAGTACTTC. The rearrangement uses TRBV10-3 and TRBJ2-7; D is ambiguous. CDR1 is ENHRY, CDR2 SYGVKD, per germline. Trimming removed 2 bases at V and 3 bases at J, with 5 bases between. CDR3 length: 12 amino acids.

This chain joins TRBV28 and TRBJ1-6; 9 bases map to TRBD1. The CDR3 loop spans 15 amino acids. Losses at the gene ends were 5 bases for V and 7 bases for J; bases not matched to a gene: 6. Germline CDR1 is MDHEN and CDR2 is SYDVKM. The CDR3 sequence is CASSAGDRANSPLHF. In DNA, the CDR3 is TGTGCCAGCAGTGCTGGGGACAGGGCGAATTCACCCCTCCACTTT.

The chain uses TRBV28 and TRBJ2-1, with 8 bases identical to TRBD2. CDR1 and CDR2 from the germline V gene are MDHEN and SYDVKM. This CDR3 spans 16 amino acids. The J segment lost 8 bases and the V segment lost 3 bases, leaving 12 bases of the junction unmatched. The CDR3 loop is CASSFRAGVIGYEQFF. The CDR3 region has the DNA TGTGCCAGCAGTTTTAGAGCGGGAGTGATTGGCTATGAGCAGTTCTTC.

The chain is built from TRBV5-1 and TRBJ2-1, with D tentatively TRBD1 or TRBD2 (5 bases each). With 2 bases removed from V and 9 bases from J, the gap between germline ends came to 15 bases. The germline V gene encodes CDR1 SGHRS and CDR2 YFSETQ. This CDR3 is 14 amino acids long. The CDR3: CASSFGDPRGEQFF. In nucleotides, the CDR3 is TGCGCCAGCAGCTTTGGGGACCCGAGGGGTGAGCAGTTCTTC.

This chain uses TRBV27 with TRBJ2-7; a possible D gene is TRBD1 (6 bases). Germline CDR1 and CDR2: MNHEY and SMNVEV (reference sequence). The CDR3 has 13 residues. Between the trimmed V and J ends, which lost 10 bases and 5 bases, there was a span of 18 bases. CDR3: CATDGTTRDEQYF. Written as DNA, the CDR3 is TGTGCCACCGATGGGACAACCCGAGACGAGCAGTACTTC.

This sequence joins TRBV7-3 and TRBJ2-1, with unresolved D. The CDR3 totals 15 residues. Germline V gives CDR1 SGHTA, CDR2 FQGTGA. The V end was cut by 2 bases, the J end by 3 bases, with 11 bases between. The CDR3 DNA sequence: TGTGCCAGCAGCTTACGCAGCAACAACTACAATGAGCAGTTCTTC. This translates into CASSLRSNNYNEQFF.

V and J are TRBV5-5 and TRBJ1-5; D is ambiguous. This CDR3 spans 18 amino acids. V was shortened by 0 bases and J by 0 bases, with 16 bases between the two germline ends. Germline lookup yields CDR1 SGHKS and CDR2 YYEKEE (reference sequence). CDR3 region: CASSLGGQASDSNQPQHF. CDR3 coding DNA: TGTGCCAGCAGCTTGGGGGGTCAGGCGTCCGATAGCAATCAGCCCCAGCATTTT.

The rearrangement joins TRBV24-1 to TRBJ2-5; D not resolved. Germline V gives CDR1 KGHDR, CDR2 SFDVKD. The germline V and J ends were trimmed by 1 base and 7 bases, with 6 bases remaining between them. This CDR3 contains 12 residues. The CDR3 reads CATSDFLGTQYF. CDR3 DNA sequence: TGTGCCACCAGTGATTTCCTCGGGACCCAGTACTTC.

The genes are TRBV5-1 and TRBJ2-1; 8 bases agree with TRBD2. CDR1 SGHRS and CDR2 YFSETQ come from the germline V gene. Trimming cost V 1 base and J 4 bases; bases outside gene matches: 4. This CDR3 is built from 15 residues. This chain's CDR3 is CASSLQTSGYNEQFF. In DNA, the CDR3 is TGCGCCAGCAGCTTGCAAACTAGCGGTTACAATGAGCAGTTCTTC.

With respect to this clone: One junction end disagrees with the germline gene, perhaps due to a read error. The rearrangement joins TRBV14 to TRBJ2-4; TRBD2 matches at 8 bases. The CDR3 has 17 amino acids. Looked up from germline, CDR1 is SGHDN and CDR2 is FVKESK. The CDR3 spells CASSQGSRGASKNIQYF. For the CDR3, the DNA is TGTGCCAGCAGTCAAGGTTCGCGGGGGGCTTCCAAAAACATTCAGTACTTC.

The rearrangement joins TRBV5-4 to TRBJ2-2, with 14 nucleotides matching TRBD2. Germline lookup yields CDR1 SGHNT and CDR2 YYREEE (reference sequence). Trimming cost V 4 bases and J 7 bases; bases outside gene matches: 6. The CDR3 contains 16 residues. The CDR3 sequence is CASSRTSGRSSGELFF. CDR3 in DNA: TGTGCCAGCAGCCGGACTAGCGGGAGGTCGAGCGGGGAGCTGTTTTTT.